These 32 T cell receptor beta chains were sequenced from one sample in a study of cytotoxic CD8 clonotypes in ibrutinib-treated CLL (dated by TCRdb to the early 2020s). The time point label on this specimen signifies: approximately eleven months on ibrutinib. Receptor amplification or capture employed the immunoSEQ multiplex PCR assay. TCRdb re-hosts the immuneACCESS table, in-frame sequences only. Its copies lack some clones; in the studies checked, an unresolved V gene accounts for under half of them, and the cause for the rest is not known. The sample table holds hundreds of thousands of clones, of which roughly 79% were seen once. About an eighth of the sample belongs to the ten largest clones. The sequenced sample was PBMCs, obtained after 12 months of ibrutinib treatment. All receptors derive from a human donor with chronic lymphocytic leukemia.

The chain couples TRBV7-8 to TRBJ2-1, with 8 bases identical to TRBD2. Germline loops: CDR1 SGHVS, CDR2 FQNEAQ. With V trimmed by 5 bases and J by 8 bases, 8 bases remained unmatched. The CDR3 extends over 14 amino acids. In DNA, the CDR3 is TGTGCCAGCAGCAACCGGGAGGGTCGGGATGAGCAGTTCTTC. It encodes CASSNREGRDEQFF.

The chain has TRBV7-9 and TRBJ2-3; 8 positions agree with TRBD2. The CDR3 consists of 15 residues. The germline V gene encodes CDR1 SEHNR and CDR2 FQNEAQ (reference sequence). V shed 5 bases and J 0 bases; nucleotides not matched to a gene: 4. CDR3 residues: CASSISSGSTDTQYF. For the CDR3, the DNA is TGTGCCAGCAGCATCTCTAGCGGGAGCACAGATACGCAGTATTTT.

This clone turned up a few times. The CDR3 sequence: CASSLGGPGGELFF. Written as DNA, the CDR3 is TGTGCCAGCAGCTTAGGGGGTCCAGGCGGGGAGCTGTTTTTT. The V and J genes are TRBV7-9 and TRBJ2-2; D gene ambiguous. The CDR3 runs 14 residues. Germline CDR1 SEHNR, CDR2 FQNEAQ (reference sequence). Trimming cost V 1 base and J 7 bases, with 10 bases left between them.

This clone was picked up a small number of times. J is TRBJ2-7 and V is TRBV7-6; D might be TRBD2 (6 bases). CDR1 is SGHVS and CDR2 is FNYEAQ in the germline V gene. The ends were cut back, 3 bases at V and 4 bases at J, with 13 bases in the middle. There are 14 residues in the CDR3. The chain's CDR3 is CASSLAPGEYEQYF. CDR3 bases: TGTGCCAGCAGCTTGGCACCGGGGGAGTACGAGCAGTACTTC.

The V call is TRBV6-5, the J call TRBJ1-3; D is uncertain. Germline V lookup: CDR1 MNHEY, CDR2 SVGAGI. Trimming took off 0 bases at V and 8 bases at J, with 11 bases between the two ends. The CDR3 contains 14 residues. CDR3 nucleotides: TGTGCCAGCAGTTACTCGAGGAATTTAGACACCATATATTTT. Residues: CASSYSRNLDTIYF.

The J gene is TRBJ1-1, the V gene TRBV4-1; no clear D. The germline gives CDR1 MGHRA, CDR2 YSYEKL. The CDR3 has 14 residues. With 0 bases removed from V and 7 bases from J, the gap between germline ends came to 12 bases. CDR3 sequence reads: CASSQEILTIEAFF. The CDR3 nucleotides are TGCGCCAGCAGCCAAGAAATATTGACAATTGAAGCTTTCTTT.

The J gene is TRBJ1-5, the V gene TRBV6-5; no clear D. The CDR3 sequence is 13 residues long. Germline CDR1 MNHEY, CDR2 SVGAGI. V lost 0 bases to trimming and J lost 6 bases, with 6 bases between them. The CDR3 reads CASSYSRSQPQHF. The CDR3 DNA reads TGTGCCAGCAGTTACTCGAGAAGTCAGCCCCAGCATTTT.

The V gene is TRBV6-1, the J gene TRBJ1-5; D gene uncertain. The CDR3 runs to 13 residues. V was cut by 4 bases and J by 3 bases, with 7 bases left in between. In germline, CDR1 is MNHNS, CDR2 SASEGT. The CDR3: CASSVEINQPQHF. In nucleotides, the CDR3 is TGTGCCAGCAGTGTGGAGATCAATCAGCCCCAGCATTTT.

V gene TRBV7-3 combines with J gene TRBJ1-2; 7 bases agree with TRBD1. The CDR3 is 13 amino acids. The V gene's germline CDR1 is SGHTA and CDR2 FQGTGA. The trim removed 2 bases at V and 7 bases at J, leaving 4 bases unmatched. For the CDR3, the DNA is TGTGCCAGCAGCTTAGAAAACAGGGGTGGCTACACCTTC. Residues: CASSLENRGGYTF.

In this sample, this clone turned up a few times. This rearrangement joins TRBV27 to TRBJ1-5; D gene uncertain. With 0 bases removed from V and 3 bases from J, the gap between germline ends came to 12 bases. Germline V gives CDR1 MNHEY, CDR2 SMNVEV (reference sequence). The length of the CDR3 is 16 residues. CDR3 DNA: TGTGCCAGCAGTTTATCGATCGGCCGGTTCAATCAGCCCCAGCATTTT. Translation gives CASSLSIGRFNQPQHF.

This sequence joins TRBV5-1 and TRBJ2-1; 10 positions agree with TRBD1. Germline V gene data show CDR1 as SGHRS and CDR2 as YFSETQ. The junction had 7 bases not matched to a gene; V was cut back by 1 base and J by 0 bases. The CDR3 spans 18 residues. The CDR3 coding sequence is TGCGCCAGCAGCTTGCGGGGGACAGGGGAGAGCTCCTACAATGAGCAGTTCTTC. Translating it yields CASSLRGTGESSYNEQFF.

In its sample, this clone was seen once. This CDR3 reads CASSLALAGSTDTQYF. CDR3 DNA: TGTGCCAGCAGCTTGGCACTAGCGGGAAGCACAGATACGCAGTATTTT. The chain couples TRBV5-4 to TRBJ2-3, with 10 bases fitting TRBD2. CDR1 is SGHNT, CDR2 YYREEE, per germline (reference sequence). CDR3 length: 16 amino acids. V dropped 0 bases and J dropped 0; count of bases not matched to a gene: 1.

The chain links TRBV15 to TRBJ2-5; D unresolved. Germline V lookup: CDR1 LNHNV, CDR2 YYDKDF (reference sequence). The CDR3 has 15 residues. V lost 0 bases and J lost 2, with 10 bases in between. The CDR3 sequence: CATSRDRPTQETQYF. CDR3 DNA sequence: TGTGCCACCAGCAGAGATAGACCCACTCAAGAGACCCAGTACTTC. Using reference TRBV15 and TRBJ2-5 for the parts outside the CDR3, the full variable domain is DAMVIQNPRYQVTQFGKPVTLSCSQTLNHNVMYWYQQKSSQAPKLLFHYYDKDFNNEADTPDNFQSRRPNTSFCFLDIRSPGLGDTAMYLCATSRDRPTQETQYFGPGTRLLVL.

Details on this clone: Other DNA sequences of this sample code for an identical CDR3. The rearrangement uses TRBV5-4 and TRBJ1-2, with unresolved D. The germline V gene has CDR1 SGHNT and CDR2 YYREEE (reference sequence). The CDR3 loop spans 14 amino acids. Trimming pared 0 bases from V and 1 base from J, leaving 7 bases between. The CDR3 loop reads CASSLDSRNYGYTF. CDR3 bases: TGTGCCAGCAGCTTGGATTCCCGTAACTATGGCTACACCTTC.

The chain combines TRBV7-8 with TRBJ2-3; 9 bases map to TRBD1. The CDR3 totals 15 residues. The germline V gene encodes CDR1 SGHVS and CDR2 FQNEAQ. V trimming: 2 bases; J trimming: 4 bases; junction bases outside the gene matches: 4. The CDR3 DNA reads TGTGCCAGCAGCTTACCGGGACAGGGTCCAGATACGCAGTATTTT. The encoded protein is CASSLPGQGPDTQYF.

This chain connects TRBV5-1 to TRBJ1-1, with D possibly TRBD1 on 6 matching bases. Between the trimmed V and J ends, which lost 5 bases and 6 bases, there was a span of 14 bases. CDR3 length equals 13 residues. From germline, CDR1 is SGHRS and CDR2 YFSETQ. CDR3 amino acids: CASSFQGKAEAFF. The CDR3 DNA is TGCGCCAGCAGTTTTCAGGGGAAAGCTGAAGCTTTCTTT.

The chain links TRBV11-2 to TRBJ2-7; TRBD1 agrees at 10 bases. The germline gives CDR1 SGHAT, CDR2 FQNNGV. V was pared by 6 bases and J by 7 bases, with 9 bases of the junction left unmatched. This CDR3 is 14 amino acids long. CDR3 coding DNA: TGTGCCAGCAGTCGACAGGGGGCATCGGGGGAGCAGTACTTC. Translated, it gives CASSRQGASGEQYF.

CDR3 bases: TGTGCCAGCAGTGAAGCTGGGACACCCACCTACGAGCAGTACTTC. Translation: CASSEAGTPTYEQYF. The J gene is TRBJ2-7, the V gene TRBV6-1; a weak D match, TRBD1 (6 bases). Looked up from germline, CDR1 is MNHNS and CDR2 is SASEGT. This CDR3 region has 15 residues. V was trimmed by 0 bases and J by 2 bases, leaving 11 bases between them.

This chain joins TRBV7-6 and TRBJ2-7, with TRBD1 identical over 12 bases. The CDR3 has 15 residues. Germline V lookup: CDR1 SGHVS, CDR2 FNYEAQ. V dropped 4 bases and J dropped 5; count of bases not matched to a gene: 6. The chain's CDR3 is CASSSTGTGGNEQYF. DNA of the CDR3: TGTGCCAGCAGCTCAACCGGGACAGGGGGCAACGAGCAGTACTTC.

The chain links TRBV5-4 to TRBJ2-3, with 13 bases identical to TRBD2. The CDR3 loop spans 17 amino acids. Germline loops: CDR1 SGHNT, CDR2 YYREEE (reference sequence). V lost 0 bases, J lost 6 bases, and 7 bases stayed unmatched. The CDR3 DNA follows: TGTGCCAGCAGCTTGGGGGGGACTAGCGGGATTTGGGATACGCAGTATTTT. Amino acid sequence: CASSLGGTSGIWDTQYF.

The gene calls are TRBV6-1 and TRBJ2-7; D not resolved. In germline, CDR1 is MNHNS, CDR2 SASEGT. The CDR3 has 14 amino acids. Trimming cost V 3 bases and J 2 bases, with 11 bases left between them. This chain's CDR3 is CASSEGQWAYEQYF. CDR3 nucleotides: TGTGCCAGCAGTGAGGGCCAGTGGGCCTACGAGCAGTACTTC.

The chain recombines TRBV19 with TRBJ1-2; 7 bases are a match to TRBD1. Germline V gene data show CDR1 as LNHDA and CDR2 as SQIVND (reference sequence). The CDR3 runs 12 residues. The ends lost 4 bases at V and 7 bases at J; junction bases unmatched: 3. The CDR3 region is CASSRQGTGYTF. For the CDR3, the DNA is TGTGCCAGTAGTAGACAGGGTACTGGCTACACCTTC.

V gene TRBV11-2 combines with J gene TRBJ1-3; no definite D call. Germline lookup yields CDR1 SGHAT and CDR2 FQNNGV. This CDR3 contains 14 residues. Between the trimmed V and J ends, which lost 1 base and 7 bases, there was a span of 11 bases. CDR3 nucleotide sequence: TGTGCCAGCAGCTTAGGCCGGAGTTGGAACACCATATATTTT. It translates to CASSLGRSWNTIYF.

V usage is TRBV5-1 and J usage is TRBJ1-1; D perhaps matches TRBD1 (5 bases). Trimming took 5 bases from V and 0 from J, leaving 11 bases between them. Germline CDR1 reads SGHRS; CDR2 reads YFSETQ. The CDR3 runs 14 residues. The chain's CDR3 is CASSSDSMNTEAFF. The CDR3 DNA is TGCGCCAGCAGTTCCGACAGCATGAACACTGAAGCTTTCTTT.

The J gene is TRBJ2-6, the V gene TRBV2; D gene unclear. Per the germline V gene, CDR1 is SNHLY and CDR2 is FYNNEI. Trimming took off 5 bases at V and 3 bases at J, with 8 bases between the two ends. The CDR3 loop spans 14 amino acids. CDR3 loop: CASSLEGGANVLTF. The CDR3 bases are TGTGCCAGCAGTTTGGAAGGTGGGGCCAACGTCCTGACTTTC.

This clone has a single count. The chain combines TRBV27 with TRBJ1-1; maybe TRBD1 (6 bases). CDR3 length: 15 amino acids. In germline, CDR1 is MNHEY, CDR2 SMNVEV (reference sequence). V was trimmed by 5 bases and J by 1 base, leaving 14 bases between them. The chain's CDR3 is CASSPWTASNTEAFF. The CDR3 region has the DNA TGTGCCAGCAGTCCCTGGACAGCATCGAACACTGAAGCTTTCTTT.

CDR3 sequence (DNA): TGTGCCAGTAGTATGGGTCTTAGCAATCAGCCCCAGCATTTT. Translated: CASSMGLSNQPQHF. This chain connects TRBV19 to TRBJ1-5; D gene ambiguous. CDR1 is LNHDA and CDR2 is SQIVND in the germline V gene (reference sequence). This CDR3 region has 14 residues. V lost 3 bases, J lost 0 bases, and 6 bases lay in between.

V and J are TRBV10-2 and TRBJ2-1; unclear D gene. Trimming cost V 8 bases and J 9 bases, with 11 bases left between them. The CDR3 length is 11 residues. Looked up from germline, CDR1 is WSHSY and CDR2 is SAAADI. The CDR3 bases are TGCGCCAGCTCAACAACGAGTGAGCAGTTCTTC. Translating gives CASSTTSEQFF.

This clone has more than one count but fewer than ten. The chain is built from TRBV7-9 and TRBJ2-3; no reliable D call. The CDR3 extends over 14 amino acids. Trimming stripped 4 bases from V and 2 bases from J, with 10 bases between. The germline gives CDR1 SEHNR, CDR2 FQNEAQ (reference sequence). In DNA, the CDR3 is TGTGCCAGCAGCTCCTTCTCAACCACAGATACGCAGTATTTT. Its translation: CASSSFSTTDTQYF.

The V gene is TRBV12-5, the J gene TRBJ1-2, with D maybe TRBD1 (5 bases). CDR3 length equals 18 residues. The germline CDR1 and CDR2 sequences are LGHNT and FRNRAP. V lost 6 bases, J lost 5 bases, and 28 bases lay in between. CDR3: CASGRNPGPTKVEYGYTF. The CDR3 DNA follows: TGTGCTAGTGGCAGGAATCCGGGACCGACTAAGGTAGAATATGGCTACACCTTC.

This sequence joins TRBV5-1 and TRBJ2-7; 9 bases match TRBD1. Per germline, CDR1 SGHRS and CDR2 YFSETQ. The CDR3 runs to 14 residues. V dropped 0 bases and J dropped 4; count of bases not matched to a gene: 2. The CDR3 reads CASSLEQGAYEQYF. CDR3 nucleotides: TGCGCCAGCAGCTTGGAACAGGGGGCTTACGAGCAGTACTTC.

The chain is built from TRBV5-1 and TRBJ2-1; TRBD1 matches at 7 bases. V shed 3 bases and J 9 bases; nucleotides not matched to a gene: 0. This CDR3 is 11 amino acids long. Germline lookup yields CDR1 SGHRS and CDR2 YFSETQ. The CDR3 spells CASSWTGEQFF. The CDR3 DNA reads TGCGCCAGCAGCTGGACAGGTGAGCAGTTCTTC. Together with reference TRBV5-1 and TRBJ2-1, the CDR3 gives the full variable domain: KAGVTQTPRYLIKTRGQQVTLSCSPISGHRSVSWYQQTPGQGLQFLFEYFSETQRNKGNFPGRFSGRQFSNSRSEMNVSTLELGDSALYLCASSWTGEQFFGPGTRLTVL.